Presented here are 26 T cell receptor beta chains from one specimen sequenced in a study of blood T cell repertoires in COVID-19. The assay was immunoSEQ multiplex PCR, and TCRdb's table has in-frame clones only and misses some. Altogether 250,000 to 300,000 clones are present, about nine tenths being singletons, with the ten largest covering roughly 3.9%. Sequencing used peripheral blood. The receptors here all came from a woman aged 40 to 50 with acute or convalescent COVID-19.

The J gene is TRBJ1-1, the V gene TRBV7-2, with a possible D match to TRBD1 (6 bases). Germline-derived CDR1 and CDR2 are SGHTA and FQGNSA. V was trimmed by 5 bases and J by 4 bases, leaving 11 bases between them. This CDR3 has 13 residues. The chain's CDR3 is CASSLQGITEAFF. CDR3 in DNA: TGTGCCAGCAGCCTACAGGGTATCACTGAAGCTTTCTTT.

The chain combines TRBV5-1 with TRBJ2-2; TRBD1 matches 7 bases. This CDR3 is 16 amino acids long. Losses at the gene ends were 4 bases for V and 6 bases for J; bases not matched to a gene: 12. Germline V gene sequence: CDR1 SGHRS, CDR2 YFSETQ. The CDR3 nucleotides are TGCGCCAGCAGCCTCATGACAGGGAGAGCGGCCGGGGAGCTGTTTTTT. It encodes CASSLMTGRAAGELFF.

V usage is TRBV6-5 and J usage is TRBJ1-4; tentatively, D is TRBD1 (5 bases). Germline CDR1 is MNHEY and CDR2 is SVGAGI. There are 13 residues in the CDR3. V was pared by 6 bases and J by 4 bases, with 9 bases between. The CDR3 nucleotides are TGTGCCAGCAGAGACAGAATTAATGAAAAACTGTTTTTT. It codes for CASRDRINEKLFF.

The chain's CDR3 is CASSQEWGGAGQPQHF. CDR3 DNA: TGTGCCAGCAGCCAAGAGTGGGGGGGGGCTGGTCAGCCCCAGCATTTT. This chain connects TRBV4-2 to TRBJ1-5, with a possible D match to TRBD1 (6 bases). The germline V gene encodes CDR1 LGHNA and CDR2 YNFKEQ. The CDR3 runs to 16 residues. Trimming shortened V by 0 bases and J by 6 bases, and 15 bases separated the two germline ends.

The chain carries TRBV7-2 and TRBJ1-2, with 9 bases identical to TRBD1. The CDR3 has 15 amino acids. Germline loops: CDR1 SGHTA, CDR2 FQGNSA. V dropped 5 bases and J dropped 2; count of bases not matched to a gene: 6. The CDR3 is CASSQWTGDNYGYTF. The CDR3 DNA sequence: TGTGCCAGCAGCCAATGGACAGGGGACAACTATGGCTACACCTTC.

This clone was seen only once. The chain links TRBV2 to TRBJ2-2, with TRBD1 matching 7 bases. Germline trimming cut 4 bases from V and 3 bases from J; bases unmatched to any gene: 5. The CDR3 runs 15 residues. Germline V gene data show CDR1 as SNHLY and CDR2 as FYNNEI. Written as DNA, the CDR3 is TGTGCCAGCAGTGGCAGGGACAGATACACCGGGGAGCTGTTTTTT. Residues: CASSGRDRYTGELFF.

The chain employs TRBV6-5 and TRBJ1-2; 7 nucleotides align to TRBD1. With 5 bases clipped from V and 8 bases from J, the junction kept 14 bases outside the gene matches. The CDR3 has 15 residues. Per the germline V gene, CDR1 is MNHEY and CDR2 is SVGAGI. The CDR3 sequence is CASSRTSGTENGYTF. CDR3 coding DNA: TGTGCCAGCAGTAGAACATCCGGGACAGAAAACGGCTACACCTTC.

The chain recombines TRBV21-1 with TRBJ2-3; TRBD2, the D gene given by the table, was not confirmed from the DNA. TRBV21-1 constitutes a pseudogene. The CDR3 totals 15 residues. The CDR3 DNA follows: TGTGCCAGCAGCCCACGGGGAGGGGGGGGTGATACGCAGTATTTT. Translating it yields CASSPRGGGGDTQYF.

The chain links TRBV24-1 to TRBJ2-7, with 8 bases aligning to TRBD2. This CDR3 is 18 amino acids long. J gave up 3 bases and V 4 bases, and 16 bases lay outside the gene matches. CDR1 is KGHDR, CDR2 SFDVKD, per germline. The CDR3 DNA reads TGTGCCACCAGTGACGACAGAGAACTAGCGGCCGGACACTACGAGCAGTACGTC. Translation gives CATSDDRELAAGHYEQYV.

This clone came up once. The CDR3 DNA is TGTGCCACGCAGCGGGGGTTCCAAGAGACCCAGTACTTC. Its protein product is CATQRGFQETQYF. The chain recombines TRBV10-3 with TRBJ2-5; TRBD2 aligns across 8 bases. The V and J ends lost 10 bases and 1 base, in that order; junction bases with no gene match: 5. This CDR3 is 13 amino acids long. Germline loops: CDR1 ENHRY, CDR2 SYGVKD.

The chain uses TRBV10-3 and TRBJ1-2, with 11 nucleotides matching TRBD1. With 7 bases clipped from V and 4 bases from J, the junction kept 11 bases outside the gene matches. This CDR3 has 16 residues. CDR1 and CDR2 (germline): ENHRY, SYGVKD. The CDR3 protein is CAITPGTGGQGYGYTF. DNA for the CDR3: TGTGCCATCACCCCCGGGACAGGGGGACAGGGCTATGGCTACACCTTC.

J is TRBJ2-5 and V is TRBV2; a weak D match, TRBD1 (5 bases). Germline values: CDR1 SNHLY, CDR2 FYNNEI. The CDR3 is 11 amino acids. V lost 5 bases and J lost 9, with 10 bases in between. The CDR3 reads CASSWQGSQYF. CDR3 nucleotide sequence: TGTGCCAGCAGTTGGCAGGGATCCCAGTACTTC.

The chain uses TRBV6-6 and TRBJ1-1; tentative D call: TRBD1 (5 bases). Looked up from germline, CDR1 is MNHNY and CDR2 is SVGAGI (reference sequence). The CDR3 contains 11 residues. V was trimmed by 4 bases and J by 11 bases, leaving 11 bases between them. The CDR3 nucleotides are TGTGCCAGCAGTTTGGACAATTCGGCTTTCTTT. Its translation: CASSLDNSAFF.

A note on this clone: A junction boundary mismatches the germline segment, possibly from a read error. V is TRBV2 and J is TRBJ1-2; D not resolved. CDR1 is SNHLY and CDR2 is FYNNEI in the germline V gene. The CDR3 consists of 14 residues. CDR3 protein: CASREDVASYGYTF. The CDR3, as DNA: TGTGCCAGCAGGGAAGACGTCGCTAGCTATGGCTACACCTTC.

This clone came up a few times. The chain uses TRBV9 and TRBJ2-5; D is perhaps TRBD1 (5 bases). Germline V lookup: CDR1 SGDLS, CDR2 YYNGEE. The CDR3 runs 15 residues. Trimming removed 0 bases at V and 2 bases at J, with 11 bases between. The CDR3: CASSVGTLSQETQYF. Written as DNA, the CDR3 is TGTGCCAGCAGCGTAGGGACACTCTCTCAAGAGACCCAGTACTTC.

This chain's CDR3 is CASSLAYRGTGELFF. CDR3 coding DNA: TGTGCCAGCAGCTTAGCGTATAGGGGCACCGGGGAGCTGTTTTTT. The rearrangement uses TRBV7-6 and TRBJ2-2; possibly TRBD1 for D (5 bases). The CDR3 contains 15 residues. CDR1 and CDR2 from the germline V gene are SGHVS and FNYEAQ. Trimming shortened V by 0 bases and J by 4 bases, and 9 bases separated the two germline ends.

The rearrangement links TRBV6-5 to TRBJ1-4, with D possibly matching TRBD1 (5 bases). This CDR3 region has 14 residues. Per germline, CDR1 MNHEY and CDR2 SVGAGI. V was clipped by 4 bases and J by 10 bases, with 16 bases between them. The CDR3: CASSLTSWGGKLFF. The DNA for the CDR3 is TGTGCCAGCAGTTTAACCTCTTGGGGGGGAAAACTGTTTTTT.

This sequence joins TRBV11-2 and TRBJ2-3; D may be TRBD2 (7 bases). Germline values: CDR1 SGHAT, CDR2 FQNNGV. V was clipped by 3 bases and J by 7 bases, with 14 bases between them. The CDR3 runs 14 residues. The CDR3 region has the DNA TGTGCCAGCAGCTTGTCCGGGGGGCGCTATACGCAGTATTTT. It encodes CASSLSGGRYTQYF.

In nucleotides, the CDR3 is TGTGCCAGTAGTATACCGGACAGGGGCGCGATTCAGCCCCAGCATTTT. Residues: CASSIPDRGAIQPQHF. The chain recombines TRBV19 with TRBJ1-5, with 9 bases aligning to TRBD1. Unmatched junction bases numbered 8, after V lost 2 bases and J lost 6 bases. The CDR3 totals 16 residues. Germline CDR1 and CDR2: LNHDA and SQIVND (reference sequence).

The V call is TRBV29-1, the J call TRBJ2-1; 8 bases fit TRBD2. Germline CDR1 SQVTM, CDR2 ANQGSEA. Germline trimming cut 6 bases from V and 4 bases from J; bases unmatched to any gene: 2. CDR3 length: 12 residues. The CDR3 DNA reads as TGCAGCGTAGCGGGGGCATACAATGAGCAGTTCTTC. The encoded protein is CSVAGAYNEQFF.

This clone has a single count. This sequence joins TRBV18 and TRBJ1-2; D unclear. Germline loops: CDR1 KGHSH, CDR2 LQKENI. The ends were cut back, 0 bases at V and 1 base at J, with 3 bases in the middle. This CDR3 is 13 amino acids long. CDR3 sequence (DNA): TGTGCCAGCTCACCACCGAGTAACTATGGCTACACCTTC. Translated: CASSPPSNYGYTF.

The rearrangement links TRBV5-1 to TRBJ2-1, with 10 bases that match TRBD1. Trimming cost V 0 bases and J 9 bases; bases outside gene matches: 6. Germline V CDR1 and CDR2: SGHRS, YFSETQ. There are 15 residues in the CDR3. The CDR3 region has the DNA TGCGCCAGCAGCTTGGTGGGACAGGGGAGCGGTGAGCAGTTCTTC. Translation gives CASSLVGQGSGEQFF.

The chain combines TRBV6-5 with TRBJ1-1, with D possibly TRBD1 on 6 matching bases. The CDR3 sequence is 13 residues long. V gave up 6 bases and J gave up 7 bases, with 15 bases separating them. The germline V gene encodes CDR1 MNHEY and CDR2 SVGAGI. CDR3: CASRPGTPSEAFF. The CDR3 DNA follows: TGTGCCAGCAGGCCGGGGACACCGAGTGAAGCTTTCTTT.

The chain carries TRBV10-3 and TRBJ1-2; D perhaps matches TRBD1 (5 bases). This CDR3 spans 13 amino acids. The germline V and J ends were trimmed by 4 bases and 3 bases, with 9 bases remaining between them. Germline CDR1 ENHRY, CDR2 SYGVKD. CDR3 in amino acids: CAISVWGDYGYTF. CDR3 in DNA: TGTGCCATCAGTGTTTGGGGCGACTATGGCTACACCTTC.

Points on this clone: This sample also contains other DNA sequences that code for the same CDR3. The CDR3 sequence is CAWSPGRTEAFF. CDR3 nucleotides: TGTGCCTGGAGTCCAGGGCGCACTGAAGCTTTCTTT. The chain combines TRBV30 with TRBJ1-1, with a possible D match to TRBD1 (5 bases). The ends were cut back, 2 bases at V and 4 bases at J, with 8 bases in the middle. Germline-derived CDR1 and CDR2 are GTSNPN and SVGIG (reference sequence). The CDR3 covers 12 residues. The full variable domain, completed using reference TRBV30 and TRBJ1-1, is SQTIHQWPATLVQPVGSPLSLECTVEGTSNPNLYWYRQAAGRGLQLLFYSVGIGQISSEVPQNLSASRPQDRQFILSSKKLLLSDSGFYLCAWSPGRTEAFFGQGTRLTVV.

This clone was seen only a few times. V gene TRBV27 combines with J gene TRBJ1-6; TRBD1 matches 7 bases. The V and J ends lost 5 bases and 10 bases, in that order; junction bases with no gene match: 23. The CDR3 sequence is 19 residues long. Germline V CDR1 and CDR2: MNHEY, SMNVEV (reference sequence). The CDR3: CASSPALYQTTGYRSPLHF. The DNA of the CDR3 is TGTGCCAGCAGTCCCGCCCTCTACCAGACGACAGGGTATCGATCACCCCTCCACTTT.